The clone carrying this T cell receptor beta chain was observed many times. The antigen remains unidentified. This sample was included in a study of T-cell reconstitution after alpha-beta-depleted transplantation in children. The study's findings and limits: After transplant, at about two months, alpha-beta T cells were reportedly derived from several hundred expanded graft clones.

Preparation of the TCRbeta library was carried out with unique molecular identifiers. TCRdb re-analysed the PCR reads in MiXCR, keeping a single row per CDR3 protein. The sample records 200,000 to 250,000 distinct CDR3 sequences, approximately 11% being singletons. CDR3 length: 13 residues. Germline V gives CDR1 DFQATT, CDR2 SNEGSKA (reference sequence). Trimming cost V 6 bases and J 2 bases; bases outside gene matches: 6. Specimen: PBMCs, collected before TCRalphabeta/CD19-depleted stem cell transplant. The sequence was collected from a child under two years old with acute myeloid leukemia, due to receive a stem cell transplant. The rearrangement uses TRBV20-1 and TRBJ2-7, with 8 bases fitting TRBD1. The CDR3 reads CSALGQAAYEQYF. The CDR3 nucleotides are TGCAGTGCCCTGGGACAGGCCGCCTACGAGCAGTACTTC.